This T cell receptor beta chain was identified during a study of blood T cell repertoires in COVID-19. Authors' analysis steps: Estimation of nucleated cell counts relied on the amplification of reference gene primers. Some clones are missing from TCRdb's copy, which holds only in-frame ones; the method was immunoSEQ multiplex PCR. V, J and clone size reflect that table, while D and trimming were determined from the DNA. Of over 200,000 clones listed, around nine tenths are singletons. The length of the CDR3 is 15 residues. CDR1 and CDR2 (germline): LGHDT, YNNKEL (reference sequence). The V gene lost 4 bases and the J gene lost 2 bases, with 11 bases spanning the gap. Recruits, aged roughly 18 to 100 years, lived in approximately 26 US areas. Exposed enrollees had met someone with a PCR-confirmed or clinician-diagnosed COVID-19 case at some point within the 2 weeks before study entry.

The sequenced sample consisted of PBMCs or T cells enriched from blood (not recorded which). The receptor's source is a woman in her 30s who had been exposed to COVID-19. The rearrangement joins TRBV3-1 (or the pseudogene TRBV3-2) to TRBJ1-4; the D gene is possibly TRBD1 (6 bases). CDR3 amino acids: CASSPRGMTNEKLFF. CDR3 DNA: TGTGCCAGCAGCCCCAGGGGTATGACTAATGAAAAACTGTTTTTT.